The 32 T cell receptor beta chains given below trace back to one sample, sequenced in a study of PD-1 blockade in classical Hodgkin lymphoma. TCRdb's table, derived via immunoSEQ multiplex PCR, lists solely in-frame clones and lacks some. The sample yields some 14,000 clones, roughly 86% seen once. Each patient's relapse followed autologous stem cell transplantation, and brentuximab vedotin exposure varied. This material consisted of peripheral blood mononuclear cells (PBMCs), taken at baseline. The receptors stem from a human donor with classical Hodgkin lymphoma.

V usage is TRBV7-8 and J usage is TRBJ2-5, with 9 positions matching TRBD1. V shed 4 bases, J shed 5 bases, and the junction held 8 bases outside the gene matches. Germline V lookup: CDR1 SGHVS, CDR2 FQNEAQ. The CDR3 has 15 amino acids. DNA of the CDR3: TGTGCCAGCAGCTCGAAGGGACAGGGCGGCGAGACCCAGTACTTC. Translation gives CASSSKGQGGETQYF.

The chain links TRBV18 to TRBJ1-1, with unresolved D. The germline V gene encodes CDR1 KGHSH and CDR2 LQKENI. V shed 5 bases and J shed 0 bases, with 10 bases lying between them. This CDR3 has 14 amino acids. The CDR3 bases are TGTGCCAGCTCAGCCGGCGGGCTGAACACTGAAGCTTTCTTT. Residues: CASSAGGLNTEAFF.

On this clone itself: A far larger clone differs by one base, so this is likely a read error. The V call is TRBV4-2, the J call TRBJ1-2; D gene uncertain. Germline V gene data show CDR1 as LGHNA and CDR2 as YNFKEQ. Between the trimmed V and J ends, which lost 0 bases and 8 bases, there was a span of 19 bases. The CDR3 is 16 residues long. CDR3 coding DNA: TGTGCCAGCAGCCAAGATCTCTCTGGCAGCCGGGCCGGCTACACCTTC. Protein product: CASSQDLSGSRAGYTF.

The CDR3 DNA sequence: TGTGCCAGCAGGAAGACAGGGTGGGACAATGAGCAGTTCTTC. It is translated as CASRKTGWDNEQFF. This rearrangement joins TRBV28 to TRBJ2-1, with 7 bases identical to TRBD1. From germline, CDR1 is MDHEN and CDR2 SYDVKM. CDR3 size: 14 residues. Trimming at V came to 6 bases and at J to 5 bases, leaving 7 bases not matched to a gene.

The CDR3 region is CASSYDGTANYEQYF. CDR3 sequence (DNA): TGTGCCAGCAGTTACGACGGGACAGCTAACTACGAGCAGTACTTC. The chain joins TRBV6-6 to TRBJ2-7; 7 nucleotides agree with TRBD1. With V trimmed by 2 bases and J by 3 bases, 7 bases remained unmatched. This CDR3 has 15 amino acids. Germline V gives CDR1 MNHNY, CDR2 SVGAGI (reference sequence).

The chain recombines TRBV2 with TRBJ2-5, with a weak D call TRBD2 (5 bases). The germline gives CDR1 SNHLY, CDR2 FYNNEI. Trimming took off 4 bases at V and 5 bases at J, with 8 bases between the two ends. The CDR3 loop spans 12 amino acids. CDR3 protein: CASSGGEETQYF. CDR3 nucleotide sequence: TGTGCCAGCAGTGGGGGAGAGGAGACCCAGTACTTC.

V usage is TRBV4-1 and J usage is TRBJ1-2, with D perhaps TRBD1 (5 bases). The CDR3 consists of 19 residues. Germline V gene lookup returns CDR1 MGHRA and CDR2 YSYEKL. Deletions cut 0 bases from V and 8 bases from J, with 28 bases between. The DNA of the CDR3 is TGCGCCAGCAGCCAAGATATGACCGGGGGATTCCGGCGCCCGGAGGGCTACACCTTC. Translation gives CASSQDMTGGFRRPEGYTF.

This sequence joins TRBV28 and TRBJ2-7, with D perhaps given as TRBD1 or TRBD2 (5 bases each). The germline gives CDR1 MDHEN, CDR2 SYDVKM. Between the trimmed V and J ends, which lost 2 bases and 2 bases, there was a span of 10 bases. This CDR3 has 14 amino acids. In DNA, the CDR3 is TGTGCCAGCAGTTTAAATCCGGGACCCTACGAGCAGTACTTC. As protein: CASSLNPGPYEQYF.

The rearrangement joins TRBV27 to TRBJ1-4; 7 bases align to TRBD1. The CDR3 has 17 residues. V gave up 4 bases and J gave up 8 bases; unmatched junction bases: 16. Germline CDR1 MNHEY, CDR2 SMNVEV (reference sequence). The CDR3: CASSSTGSVVFYEKLFF. CDR3 bases: TGTGCCAGCAGTTCGACAGGGTCGGTGGTTTTTTACGAAAAACTGTTTTTT.

The chain couples TRBV7-3 to TRBJ2-3; 8 bases align to TRBD1. Trimming cost V 5 bases and J 0 bases; bases outside gene matches: 4. Germline V gene sequence: CDR1 SGHTA, CDR2 FQGTGA. The CDR3 has 15 residues. The CDR3 spells CASSPTGASTDTQYF. CDR3 nucleotide sequence: TGTGCCAGCAGCCCGACAGGGGCAAGCACAGATACGCAGTATTTT.

This clone was counted a single time. The V gene is TRBV27, the J gene TRBJ1-5, with unresolved D. The V and J ends lost 5 bases and 1 base respectively, with 9 bases between them. CDR1 and CDR2 from the germline V gene are MNHEY and SMNVEV (reference sequence). The CDR3 consists of 14 residues. The CDR3 sequence is CASSILGSNQPQHF. CDR3 nucleotide sequence: TGTGCCAGCAGTATCCTCGGCAGCAATCAGCCCCAGCATTTT.

The chain recombines TRBV28 with TRBJ2-1; D not certain. This CDR3 contains 11 residues. The V gene's germline CDR1 is MDHEN and CDR2 SYDVKM. V lost 8 bases and J 2 bases, leaving 4 bases between the germline ends. CDR3 sequence reads: CASQAYNEQFF. CDR3 DNA: TGTGCCAGCCAAGCCTACAATGAGCAGTTCTTC.

The chain employs TRBV2 and TRBJ2-6, with D uncertain. Germline V CDR1 and CDR2: SNHLY, FYNNEI. The CDR3 has 12 amino acids. V lost 9 bases and J lost 0, with 3 bases in between. The CDR3 reads CASSSGANVLTF. CDR3 sequence (DNA): TGTGCCAGTTCCTCTGGGGCCAACGTCCTGACTTTC.

The chain uses TRBV27 and TRBJ2-7, with D perhaps given as TRBD1 or TRBD2 (7 bases each). Germline V lookup: CDR1 MNHEY, CDR2 SMNVEV (reference sequence). V dropped 5 bases and J dropped 8 bases, with 19 bases sitting between them. This CDR3 is 14 amino acids long. The CDR3 is CASSTRGGKVQQYF. CDR3 sequence (DNA): TGTGCCAGCAGTACCAGGGGGGGAAAAGTTCAGCAGTACTTC.

The rearrangement uses TRBV10-3 and TRBJ2-1; TRBD2 matches 10 bases. The CDR3 has 17 residues. V was pared by 3 bases and J by 0 bases, with 5 bases of the junction left unmatched. Germline CDR1 ENHRY, CDR2 SYGVKD. DNA of the CDR3: TGTGCCATCAGTGACGGACTAGCGGCCTTCTCCTACAATGAGCAGTTCTTC. This gives the protein CAISDGLAAFSYNEQFF.

The chain links TRBV5-1 to TRBJ1-1; 8 bases are shared with TRBD1. The CDR3 length is 15 residues. Germline loops: CDR1 SGHRS, CDR2 YFSETQ. The J segment lost 8 bases and the V segment lost 4 bases, leaving 13 bases of the junction unmatched. DNA of the CDR3: TGCGCCAGCAGCCTGACCGGCCAGGGGGCTTGGGAAGCTTTCTTT. As protein: CASSLTGQGAWEAFF.

The genes are TRBV6-4 and TRBJ2-2; TRBD2 is a possible D gene (5 bases). V was clipped by 5 bases and J by 8 bases, with 15 bases between them. CDR1 is MRHNA, CDR2 SNTAGT, per germline. There are 14 residues in the CDR3. The CDR3 here is CASSYRRGQGELFF. The CDR3 nucleotides are TGTGCCAGCAGTTACCGGAGAGGGCAGGGGGAGCTGTTTTTT.

The rearrangement links TRBV11-2 to TRBJ2-5, with D perhaps matching TRBD2 (6 bases). Germline CDR1 reads SGHAT; CDR2 reads FQNNGV. Trimming removed 6 bases at V and 5 bases at J, with 13 bases between. The CDR3 extends over 13 amino acids. The CDR3 nucleotides are TGTGCCAGCAGACGAGCGGGTGGTGAGACCCAGTACTTC. This encodes CASRRAGGETQYF.

The genes are TRBV9 and TRBJ1-2; unclear D gene. Germline V lookup: CDR1 SGDLS, CDR2 YYNGEE. CDR3 length equals 14 residues. V lost 0 bases to trimming and J lost 3 bases, with 9 bases between them. CDR3 sequence: CASSVGSAHYGYTF. The CDR3 bases are TGTGCCAGCAGCGTAGGGTCAGCTCACTATGGCTACACCTTC.

The chain joins TRBV4-1 to TRBJ2-5; the D call may be TRBD1 or TRBD2 (5 bases each). Trimming stripped 4 bases from V and 5 bases from J, with 11 bases between. CDR3 length: 13 amino acids. CDR1 and CDR2 (germline): MGHRA, YSYEKL. Written as DNA, the CDR3 is TGCGCCAGCAGCCTAGCAGGGACCGAGACCCAGTACTTC. It specifies CASSLAGTETQYF.

The gene calls are TRBV7-3 and TRBJ1-2, with D possibly being TRBD1 (5 bases). The germline V gene has CDR1 SGHTA and CDR2 FQGTGA. The CDR3 totals 14 residues. Trimming stripped 3 bases from V and 0 bases from J, with 8 bases between. The CDR3 DNA sequence: TGTGCCAGCAGCTTGGGGGGGACTAACTATGGCTACACCTTC. Protein: CASSLGGTNYGYTF. Combining the CDR3 with reference TRBV7-3 and TRBJ1-2 gives the whole variable domain GAGVSQTPSNKVTEKGKYVELRCDPISGHTALYWYRQSLGQGPEFLIYFQGTGAADDSGLPNDRFFAVRPEGSVSTLKIQRTERGDSAVYLCASSLGGTNYGYTFGSGTRLTVV.

J is TRBJ1-1 and V is TRBV4-2; a weak D match, TRBD1 (5 bases). CDR1 is LGHNA, CDR2 YNFKEQ, per germline. Trimming took 3 bases from V and 4 from J, leaving 12 bases between them. The CDR3 spans 14 residues. This CDR3 is CASSQGEGSTEAFF. The DNA of the CDR3 is TGTGCCAGCAGCCAGGGAGAGGGGAGCACTGAAGCTTTCTTT.

The V and J genes are TRBV4-1 and TRBJ1-2; 8 bases match TRBD1. Trimming took 0 bases from V and 8 from J; bases not matched to a gene: 11. From germline, CDR1 is MGHRA and CDR2 YSYEKL. This CDR3 is built from 16 residues. The CDR3 coding sequence is TGCGCCAGCAGCCAAGAGTGGCAGGGGGCAATCGGGGGCTACACCTTC. Translated: CASSQEWQGAIGGYTF.

V is TRBV4-1 and J is TRBJ2-3; D is ambiguous. The CDR3 runs 12 residues. Between the trimmed V and J ends, which lost 1 base and 6 bases, there was a span of 5 bases. Germline loops: CDR1 MGHRA, CDR2 YSYEKL. The chain's CDR3 is CASSQGSDTQYF. The CDR3 nucleotides are TGCGCCAGCAGCCAAGGGTCGGATACGCAGTATTTT.

Only one count was recorded for this clone. The CDR3 nucleotides read TGTGCCAGCAGTCCGTCCCTCCTCTCAGAAAACACCGGGGAGCTGTTTTTT. It is translated as CASSPSLLSENTGELFF. The rearrangement joins TRBV27 to TRBJ2-2; D is unclear. Germline V gene data show CDR1 as MNHEY and CDR2 as SMNVEV (reference sequence). V was clipped by 5 bases and J by 2 bases, with 18 bases between them. CDR3 length equals 17 residues.

The genes are TRBV25-1 and TRBJ2-7; D is possibly TRBD2 (5 bases). V was cut by 2 bases and J by 1 base, with 9 bases left in between. CDR1 is MGHDK, CDR2 SYGVNS, per germline. The CDR3 runs to 14 residues. In DNA form, the CDR3 reads TGTGCCAGCAGTGAAGGCTCGGGGTCCTACGAGCAGTACTTC. Its translation: CASSEGSGSYEQYF.

This sequence joins TRBV27 and TRBJ1-3; D may be TRBD1 (5 bases). Germline V gives CDR1 MNHEY, CDR2 SMNVEV (reference sequence). This CDR3 spans 14 amino acids. Trimming pared 2 bases from V and 0 bases from J, leaving 5 bases between. DNA for the CDR3: TGTGCCAGCAGTTTAGGGGGCTCTGGAAACACCATATATTTT. Translated: CASSLGGSGNTIYF.

The chain links TRBV7-9 to TRBJ2-4; D gene uncertain. Trimming took 0 bases from V and 2 from J, leaving 5 bases between them. Looked up from germline, CDR1 is SEHNR and CDR2 is FQNEAQ (reference sequence). This CDR3 region has 14 residues. Written as DNA, the CDR3 is TGTGCCAGCAGCTTAGCCGGGTCCAAAAACATTCAGTACTTC. It codes for CASSLAGSKNIQYF. The whole variable domain, filled in from reference TRBV7-9 and TRBJ2-4, reads DTGVSQNPRHKITKRGQNVTFRCDPISEHNRLYWYRQTLGQGPEFLTYFQNEAQLEKSRLLSDRFSAERPKGSFSTLEIQRTEQGDSAMYLCASSLAGSKNIQYFGAGTRLSVL.

As DNA, the CDR3 is TGTGCCAGCAGCTGGGGACAGGTGCCGAACTATGGCTACACCTTC. Protein product: CASSWGQVPNYGYTF. The chain employs TRBV5-6 and TRBJ1-2, with 8 positions matching TRBD1. Looked up from germline, CDR1 is SGHDT and CDR2 is YYEEEE. Trimming at V came to 3 bases and at J to 2 bases, leaving 6 bases not matched to a gene. This CDR3 has 15 residues.

The chain uses TRBV6-1 and TRBJ2-7, with no clear D. The germline V gene has CDR1 MNHNS and CDR2 SASEGT. V lost 0 bases to trimming and J lost 0 bases, with 3 bases between them. This CDR3 is built from 13 residues. CDR3 DNA sequence: TGTGCCAGCAGTGAAGCGGACTCCTACGAGCAGTACTTC. Translating it yields CASSEADSYEQYF.

This clone was picked up a small number of times. This chain links TRBV6-1 with TRBJ2-3, with D perhaps matching TRBD2 (6 bases). V lost 3 bases, J lost 1 base, and 8 bases lay in between. In germline, CDR1 is MNHNS, CDR2 SASEGT. This CDR3 has 14 residues. CDR3 protein: CASSDGTGTDTQYF. As DNA, the CDR3 is TGTGCCAGCAGTGACGGGACTGGCACAGATACGCAGTATTTT.

The rearrangement links TRBV7-6 to TRBJ2-2, with no clear D. This CDR3 comprises 15 residues. The V gene lost 0 bases and the J gene lost 2 bases, with 7 bases spanning the gap. Germline V gives CDR1 SGHVS, CDR2 FNYEAQ. CDR3 loop: CASSLAYRNTGELFF. CDR3 nucleotide sequence: TGTGCCAGCAGCTTAGCGTATAGAAACACCGGGGAGCTGTTTTTT.